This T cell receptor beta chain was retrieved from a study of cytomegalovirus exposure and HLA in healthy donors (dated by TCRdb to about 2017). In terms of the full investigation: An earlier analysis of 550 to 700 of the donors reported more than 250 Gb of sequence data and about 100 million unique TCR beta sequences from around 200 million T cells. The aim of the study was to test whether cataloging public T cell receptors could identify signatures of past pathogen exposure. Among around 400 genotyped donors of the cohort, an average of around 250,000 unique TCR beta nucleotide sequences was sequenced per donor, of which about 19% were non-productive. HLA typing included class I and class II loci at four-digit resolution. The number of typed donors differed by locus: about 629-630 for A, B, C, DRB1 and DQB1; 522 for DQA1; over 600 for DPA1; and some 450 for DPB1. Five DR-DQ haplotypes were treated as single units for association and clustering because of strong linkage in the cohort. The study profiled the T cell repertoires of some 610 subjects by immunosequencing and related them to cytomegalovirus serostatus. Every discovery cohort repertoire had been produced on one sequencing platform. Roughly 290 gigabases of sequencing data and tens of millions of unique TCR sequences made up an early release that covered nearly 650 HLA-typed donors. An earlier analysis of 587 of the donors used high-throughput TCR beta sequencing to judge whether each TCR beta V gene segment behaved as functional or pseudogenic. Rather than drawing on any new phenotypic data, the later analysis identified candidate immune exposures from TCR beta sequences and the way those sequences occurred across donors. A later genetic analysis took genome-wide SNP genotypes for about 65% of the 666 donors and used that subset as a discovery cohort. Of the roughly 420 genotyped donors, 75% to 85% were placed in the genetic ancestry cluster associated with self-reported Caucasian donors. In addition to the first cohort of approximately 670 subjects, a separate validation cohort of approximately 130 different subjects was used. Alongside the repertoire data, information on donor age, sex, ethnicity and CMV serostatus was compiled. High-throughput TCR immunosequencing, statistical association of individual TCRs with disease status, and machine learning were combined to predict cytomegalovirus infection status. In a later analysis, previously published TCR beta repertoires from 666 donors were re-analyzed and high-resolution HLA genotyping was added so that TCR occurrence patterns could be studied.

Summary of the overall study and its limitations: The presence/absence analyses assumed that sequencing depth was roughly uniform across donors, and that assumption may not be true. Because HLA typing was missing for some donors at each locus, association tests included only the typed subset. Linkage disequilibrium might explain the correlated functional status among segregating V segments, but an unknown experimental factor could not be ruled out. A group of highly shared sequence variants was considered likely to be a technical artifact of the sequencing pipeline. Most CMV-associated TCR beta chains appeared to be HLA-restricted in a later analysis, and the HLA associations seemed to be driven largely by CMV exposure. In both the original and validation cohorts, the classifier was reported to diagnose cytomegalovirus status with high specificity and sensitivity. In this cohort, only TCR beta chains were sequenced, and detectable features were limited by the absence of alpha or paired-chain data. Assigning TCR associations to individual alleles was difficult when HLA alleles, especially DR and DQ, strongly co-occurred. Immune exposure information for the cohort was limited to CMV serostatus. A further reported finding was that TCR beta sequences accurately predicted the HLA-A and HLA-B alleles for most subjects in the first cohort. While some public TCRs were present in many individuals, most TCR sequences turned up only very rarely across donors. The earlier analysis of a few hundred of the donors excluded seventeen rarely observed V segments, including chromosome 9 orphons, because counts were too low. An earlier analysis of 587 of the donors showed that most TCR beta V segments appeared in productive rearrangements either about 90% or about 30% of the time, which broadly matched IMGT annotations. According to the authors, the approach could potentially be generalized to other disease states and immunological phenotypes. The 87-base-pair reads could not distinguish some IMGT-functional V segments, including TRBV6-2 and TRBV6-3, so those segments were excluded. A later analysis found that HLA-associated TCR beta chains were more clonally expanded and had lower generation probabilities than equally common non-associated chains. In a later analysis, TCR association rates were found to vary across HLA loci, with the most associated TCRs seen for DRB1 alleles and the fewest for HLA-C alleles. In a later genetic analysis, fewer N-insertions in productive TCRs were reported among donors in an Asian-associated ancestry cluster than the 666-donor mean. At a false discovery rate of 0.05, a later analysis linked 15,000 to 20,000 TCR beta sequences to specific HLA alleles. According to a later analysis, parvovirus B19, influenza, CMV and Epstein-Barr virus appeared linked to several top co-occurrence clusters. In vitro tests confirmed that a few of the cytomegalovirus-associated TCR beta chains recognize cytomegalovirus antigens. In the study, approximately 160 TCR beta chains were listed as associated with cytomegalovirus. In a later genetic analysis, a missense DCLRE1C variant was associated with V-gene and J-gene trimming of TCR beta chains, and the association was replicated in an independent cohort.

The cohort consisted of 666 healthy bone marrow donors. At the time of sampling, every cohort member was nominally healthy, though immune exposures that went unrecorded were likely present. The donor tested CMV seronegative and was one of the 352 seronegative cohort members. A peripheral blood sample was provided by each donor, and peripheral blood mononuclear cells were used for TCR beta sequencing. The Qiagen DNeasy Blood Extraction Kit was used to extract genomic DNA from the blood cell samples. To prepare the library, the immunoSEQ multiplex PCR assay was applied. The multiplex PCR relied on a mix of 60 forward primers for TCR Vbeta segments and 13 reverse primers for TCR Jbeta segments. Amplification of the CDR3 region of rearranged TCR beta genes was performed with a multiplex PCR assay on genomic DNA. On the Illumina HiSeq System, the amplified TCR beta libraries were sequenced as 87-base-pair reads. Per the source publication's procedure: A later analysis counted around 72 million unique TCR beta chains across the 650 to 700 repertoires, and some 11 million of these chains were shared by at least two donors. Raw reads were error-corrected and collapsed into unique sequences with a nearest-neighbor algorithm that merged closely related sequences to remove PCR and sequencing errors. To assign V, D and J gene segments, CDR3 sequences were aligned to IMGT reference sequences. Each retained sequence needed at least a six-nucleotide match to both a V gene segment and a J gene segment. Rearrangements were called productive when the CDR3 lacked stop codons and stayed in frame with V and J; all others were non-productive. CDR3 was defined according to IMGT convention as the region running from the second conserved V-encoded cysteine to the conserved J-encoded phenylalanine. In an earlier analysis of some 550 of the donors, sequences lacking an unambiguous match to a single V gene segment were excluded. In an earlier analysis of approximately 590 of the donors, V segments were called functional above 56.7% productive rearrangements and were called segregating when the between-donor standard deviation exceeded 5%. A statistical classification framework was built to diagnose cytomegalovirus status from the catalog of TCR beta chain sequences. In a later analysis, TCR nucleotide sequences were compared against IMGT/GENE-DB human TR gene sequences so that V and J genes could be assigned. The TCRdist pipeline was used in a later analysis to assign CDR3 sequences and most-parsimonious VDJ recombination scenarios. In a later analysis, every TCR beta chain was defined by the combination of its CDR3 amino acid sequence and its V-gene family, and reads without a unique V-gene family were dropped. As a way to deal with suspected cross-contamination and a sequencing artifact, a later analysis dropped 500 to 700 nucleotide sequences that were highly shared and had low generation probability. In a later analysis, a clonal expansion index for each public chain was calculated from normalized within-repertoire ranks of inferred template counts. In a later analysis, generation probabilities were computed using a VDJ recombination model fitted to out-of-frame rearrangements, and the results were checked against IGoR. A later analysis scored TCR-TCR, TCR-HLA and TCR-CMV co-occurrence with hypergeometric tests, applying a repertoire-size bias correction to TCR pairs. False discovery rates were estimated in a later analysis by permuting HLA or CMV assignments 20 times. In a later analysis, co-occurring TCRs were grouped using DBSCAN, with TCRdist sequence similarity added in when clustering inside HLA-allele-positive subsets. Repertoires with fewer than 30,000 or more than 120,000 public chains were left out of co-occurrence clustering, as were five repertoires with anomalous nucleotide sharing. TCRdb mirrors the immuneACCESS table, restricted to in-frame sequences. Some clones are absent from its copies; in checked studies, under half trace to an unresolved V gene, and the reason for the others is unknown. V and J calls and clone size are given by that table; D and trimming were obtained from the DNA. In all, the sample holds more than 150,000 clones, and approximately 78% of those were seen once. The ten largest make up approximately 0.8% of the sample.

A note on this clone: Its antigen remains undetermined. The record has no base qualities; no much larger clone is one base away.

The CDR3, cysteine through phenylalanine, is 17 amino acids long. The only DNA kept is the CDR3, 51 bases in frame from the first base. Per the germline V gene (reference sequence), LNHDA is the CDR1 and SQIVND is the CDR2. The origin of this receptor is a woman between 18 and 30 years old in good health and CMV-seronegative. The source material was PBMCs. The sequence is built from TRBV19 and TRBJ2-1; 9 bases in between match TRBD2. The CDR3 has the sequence CASQRGDPTSSYNEQFF. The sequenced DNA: TGTGCAAGCCAGCGGGGGGATCCCACGAGCTCCTACAATGAGCAGTTCTTC.